Listed below are T cell receptor beta chains from one sample, sequenced in a study of CD8 T cells in ankylosing spondylitis. One entry per CDR3 protein, called by TCRdb with MiXCR from the 5' RACE reads. The sample lists about 69,000 distinct CDR3 sequences, 5.3% occurring once. Sequenced sample: blood, either unsorted or a sorted T cell fraction (not recorded which). The origin of the receptors is a male donor with ankylosing spondylitis or in good health (not recorded which). CDR3s include the opening cysteine and the closing phenylalanine or tryptophan. D genes are given only for firm matches. Part of the rows lack a size; the others show once, few, many or a class for expanded clones.

CDR3 protein,CDR3 DNA,V gene,J gene,clone size,D gene
CSARKPLPGPPEAFF,TGCAGTGCTAGGAAGCCCCTTCCAGGGCCCCCTGAAGCTTTCTTT,TRBV20-1,TRBJ1-1,many,.
CSARDREVFQETQYF,TGCAGTGCTAGAGACAGGGAAGTTTTCCAAGAGACCCAGTACTTC,TRBV20-1,TRBJ2-5,many,.
CASSKTSGEYNEQFF,TGTGCCAGCAGCAAGACTAGCGGGGAGTACAATGAGCAGTTCTTC,TRBV5-4,TRBJ2-1,many,TRBD2
CASSLNRVGNEQYF,TGTGCCAGCAGTTTAAACAGGGTGGGTAACGAGCAGTACTTC,TRBV27,TRBJ2-7,many,.
CASSLDLPSYNEQFF,TGTGCCAGCAGCTTGGATCTTCCCTCCTACAATGAGCAGTTCTTC,TRBV13,TRBJ2-1,few,.
CASRGGQADLYGYTF,TGTGCCAGCAGGGGGGGACAGGCGGATCTCTATGGCTACACCTTC,TRBV5-5,TRBJ1-2,many,TRBD1
CASSLGVTGTRNTEAFF,TGCGCCAGCAGCTTGGGCGTTACCGGGACCAGGAACACTGAAGCTTTCTTT,TRBV5-1,TRBJ1-1,many,.
CASSRTEGEAFF,TGCGCCAGCAGCCGGACCGAGGGTGAAGCTTTCTTT,TRBV5-1,TRBJ1-1,many,.
CASGEGPYEQYF,TGTGCCAGCGGGGAGGGGCCCTACGAGCAGTACTTC,TRBV6-6,TRBJ2-7,many,TRBD2
CATSRDAGATAFF,TGTGCCACCAGCAGAGATGCAGGGGCAACGGCTTTCTTT,TRBV15,TRBJ1-1,many,.
CASSTAGQGATEAFF,TGTGCCAGCAGTACAGCAGGACAGGGGGCCACTGAAGCTTTCTTT,TRBV6-2/TRBV6-3,TRBJ1-1,many,TRBD1
CASGYMNTEAFF,TGTGCCAGTGGATACATGAACACTGAAGCTTTCTTT,TRBV14,TRBJ1-1,many,.
CASRGTGNEKLFF,TGCGCCAGCAGGGGGACCGGGAATGAAAAACTGTTTTTT,TRBV5-1,TRBJ1-4,many,.
CSVDLAGALPDTQYF,TGCAGCGTTGACTTGGCGGGGGCTCTACCCGATACGCAGTATTTT,TRBV29-1,TRBJ2-3,many,.
CATSDLPPGTENTEAFF,TGTGCCACCAGTGATTTACCCCCGGGCACAGAGAACACTGAAGCTTTCTTT,TRBV24-1,TRBJ1-1,many,.
CSVASPGAGNTIYF,TGCAGCGTTGCCTCGCCCGGGGCTGGAAACACCATATATTTT,TRBV29-1,TRBJ1-3,.,.
CSARTGATRSYEQYF,TGCAGTGCTAGAACAGGGGCTACCCGCTCCTACGAGCAGTACTTC,TRBV20-1,TRBJ2-7,many,TRBD1
CASSPVAGGFNEQYF,TGCGCCAGCAGCCCGGTAGCGGGGGGGTTCAACGAGCAGTACTTC,TRBV5-1,TRBJ2-7,few,TRBD2
CSVKGRQMNTEAFF,TGCAGCGTCAAAGGGCGCCAGATGAACACTGAAGCTTTCTTT,TRBV29-1,TRBJ1-1,many,.
CASSPTTGRNQPQHF,TGTGCCAGCTCACCGACTACAGGGAGGAATCAGCCCCAGCATTTT,TRBV18,TRBJ1-5,many,.
CASSTPGGNNSPLHF,TGTGCCAGCAGCACACCCGGCGGGAATAATTCACCCCTCCACTTT,TRBV7-2,TRBJ1-6,many,.
CASSFLADSRNYGYTF,TGTGCCAGCAGCTTCTTGGCCGACAGCAGGAACTATGGCTACACCTTC,TRBV7-2,TRBJ1-2,many,.
CASSLSTGLGGKQYF,TGTGCCAGCAGTTTATCGACGGGACTAGGAGGCAAGCAGTACTTC,TRBV27,TRBJ2-7,many,TRBD2
CASSLDSGSQGEQYF,TGTGCCAGCAGCTTAGATAGCGGAAGCCAGGGCGAGCAGTACTTC,TRBV11-2,TRBJ2-7,many,.
CASSSQGATDTQYF,TGCGCCAGCAGCTCTCAGGGGGCTACAGATACGCAGTATTTT,TRBV5-1,TRBJ2-3,many,TRBD1
CASSLDGYEQYF,TGTGCCAGCAGCTTGGACGGCTACGAGCAGTACTTC,TRBV5-5,TRBJ2-7,many,.
CASSLADPLTYGYTF,TGCGCCAGCAGCTTGGCCGACCCGCTGACCTATGGCTACACCTTC,TRBV5-1,TRBJ1-2,many,.
CASSQADRVTYEQYF,TGCGCCAGCAGCCAGGCGGACAGGGTAACCTACGAGCAGTACTTC,TRBV4-1,TRBJ2-7,many,TRBD1
CASSAAGFSYNEQFF,TGTGCCAGCAGCGCCGCAGGGTTCTCCTACAATGAGCAGTTCTTC,TRBV9,TRBJ2-1,many,.
CASSLERQEFYSGANVLTF,TGCGCCAGCAGCTTGGAGCGACAGGAGTTCTACTCTGGGGCCAACGTCCTGACTTTC,TRBV5-1,TRBJ2-6,many,.
CASSLSRDRQSYEQYF,TGTGCCAGCTCCCTCAGCAGGGACCGTCAAAGCTACGAGCAGTACTTC,TRBV6-2/TRBV6-3,TRBJ2-7,many,.
CASSQGSTSNQPQHF,TGTGCCAGCAGCCAAGGTTCGACAAGCAATCAGCCCCAGCATTTT,TRBV3-1,TRBJ1-5,many,.
CASSYRGGLYQETQYF,TGTGCCAGCAGTTACCGAGGGGGTCTGTACCAAGAGACCCAGTACTTC,TRBV6-5,TRBJ2-5,many,.
CASSQGPGGNTGELFF,TGTGCCAGCAGCCAAGGTCCGGGAGGAAACACCGGGGAGCTGTTTTTT,TRBV3-1,TRBJ2-2,many,TRBD2
CASSLATLAGTDTQYF,TGTGCCAGCAGCTTAGCGACTCTAGCGGGGACAGATACGCAGTATTTT,TRBV7-2,TRBJ2-3,many,TRBD2
CSVSDLSSYEQYF,TGCAGCGTTTCGGACTTATCCTCCTACGAGCAGTACTTC,TRBV29-1,TRBJ2-7,many,.
CASSSPRELATDTQYF,TGTGCCAGCAGTTCCCCCCGTGAGCTAGCAACAGATACGCAGTATTTT,TRBV27,TRBJ2-3,many,.
CASSLRELYGQGYTLNTEAFF,TGCGCCAGCAGCTTGCGGGAGTTGTACGGACAGGGTTATACCTTGAACACTGAAGCTTTCTTT,TRBV5-1,TRBJ1-1,many,TRBD1
CAISGTGHSYEQYF,TGTGCCATCAGCGGGACAGGGCACTCCTACGAGCAGTACTTC,TRBV10-3,TRBJ2-7,few,TRBD1
CASSLDLPAANTIYF,TGTGCCAGCAGCTTAGATTTGCCGGCGGCGAACACCATATATTTT,TRBV11-2,TRBJ1-3,.,.
CASSPRTGNGYTF,TGTGCCAGCAGCCCCCGGACAGGGAATGGCTACACCTTC,TRBV7-8,TRBJ1-2,many,TRBD1
CASTKWSYEQYF,TGTGCCAGCACCAAGTGGAGCTACGAGCAGTACTTC,TRBV28,TRBJ2-7,many,.
CASSYSIGVPAEQFF,TGTGCCAGCAGTTACTCGATCGGGGTTCCTGCCGAGCAGTTCTTC,TRBV6-5,TRBJ2-1,many,.
CAIQDPRQGESTDTQYF,TGTGCCATCCAGGATCCCCGACAGGGAGAGAGCACAGATACGCAGTATTTT,TRBV10-3,TRBJ2-3,many,TRBD1
CAISEGTRSGYTGELFF,TGTGCCATCAGTGAGGGGACTAGATCCGGGTATACCGGGGAGCTGTTTTTT,TRBV10-3,TRBJ2-2,many,TRBD2
CATRYSNPNNEQFF,TGTGCCACCAGATACTCGAATCCTAACAATGAGCAGTTCTTC,TRBV6-2/TRBV6-3,TRBJ2-1,many,.
CASSRDRNTGELFF,TGTGCCAGCAGCCGGGACAGGAACACCGGGGAGCTGTTTTTT,TRBV5-6,TRBJ2-2,many,TRBD1
CSAKRLAGVSETQYF,TGCAGTGCTAAACGACTAGCGGGGGTTTCGGAGACCCAGTACTTC,TRBV20-1,TRBJ2-5,many,TRBD2
CSGRVLIDGYTF,TGCAGCGGCAGGGTCTTAATCGATGGCTACACCTTC,TRBV20-1,TRBJ1-2,many,.